These 30 T cell receptor beta chains originate from one sample sequenced in a study of shared clonotypes between healthy human individuals (dated by TCRdb to the early 2020s). The library relied on the immunoSEQ multiplex PCR assay. This is the immuneACCESS table as TCRdb keeps it, with only in-frame sequences that have V and J called. A part of the clones is gone; compared with another copy, unresolved V genes explain less than half, and the rest is unexplained. For this sample there are about 2.4 million clones; approximately 93% appear just once. The ten top clones hold 0.36% of the sample. Sequencing input: naive CD4+ T cells from PBMCs. In the paper's terms, the cell subset or site label means: CD45RA+ positively selected. The receptors come from a man younger than 30 in good health. Some clones in this sample may be carry-over from other donors' samples.

The chain recombines TRBV10-3 with TRBJ2-3; TRBD2 matches at 8 bases. CDR3 length: 16 residues. The ends lost 6 bases at V and 1 base at J; junction bases unmatched: 9. In germline, CDR1 is ENHRY, CDR2 SYGVKD. The CDR3: CAISGNRGGRTDTQYF. The CDR3 nucleotides are TGTGCCATCAGCGGAAACCGGGGGGGCCGCACAGATACGCAGTATTTT.

This chain links TRBV5-1 with TRBJ2-1, with D uncertain. The length of the CDR3 is 15 residues. Germline assignment: CDR1 SGHRS and CDR2 YFSETQ. V was pared by 3 bases and J by 6 bases, with 16 bases between. In nucleotides, the CDR3 is TGCGCCAGCAGCTCTTTAGCCCTCCATAGCAATGAGCAGTTCTTC. This translates into CASSSLALHSNEQFF. Drawing the rest from reference TRBV5-1 and TRBJ2-1, the complete variable domain is KAGVTQTPRYLIKTRGQQVTLSCSPISGHRSVSWYQQTPGQGLQFLFEYFSETQRNKGNFPGRFSGRQFSNSRSEMNVSTLELGDSALYLCASSSLALHSNEQFFGPGTRLTVL.

The chain employs TRBV5-1 and TRBJ2-3; no clear D gene. This CDR3 has 14 amino acids. Per germline, CDR1 SGHRS and CDR2 YFSETQ. V lost 2 bases and J lost 3, with 10 bases in between. DNA for the CDR3: TGCGCCAGCAGCTTTAACTACCGGACAGATACGCAGTATTTT. This translates into CASSFNYRTDTQYF.

This chain uses TRBV28 with TRBJ1-1; maybe TRBD1 (6 bases). This CDR3 is 13 amino acids long. V dropped 7 bases and J dropped 1 base, with 10 bases sitting between them. Germline V gene data show CDR1 as MDHEN and CDR2 as SYDVKM. DNA of the CDR3: TGTGCCAGCACACGACAGGCGAACACTGAAGCTTTCTTT. Protein product: CASTRQANTEAFF. The whole variable domain, filled in from reference TRBV28 and TRBJ1-1, reads DVKVTQSSRYLVKRTGEKVFLECVQDMDHENMFWYRQDPGLGLRLIYFSYDVKMKEKGDIPEGYSVSREKKERFSLILESASTNQTSMYLCASTRQANTEAFFGQGTRLTVV.

The V and J genes are TRBV28 and TRBJ2-1; D call uncertain. Trimming removed 5 bases from V and 1 base from J, with 15 bases in between. The CDR3 has 16 residues. Germline V gene data show CDR1 as MDHEN and CDR2 as SYDVKM. The CDR3 nucleotides read TGTGCCAGCAGTCCCCTCAGGTCAGAATCCTACAATGAGCAGTTCTTC. It specifies CASSPLRSESYNEQFF.

This sequence joins TRBV2 and TRBJ2-3; 9 positions agree with TRBD1. The CDR3 sequence is 16 residues long. CDR1 is SNHLY and CDR2 is FYNNEI in the germline V gene. With V trimmed by 6 bases and J by 5 bases, 12 bases remained unmatched. The chain's CDR3 is CASRGWGTGPKDTQYF. CDR3 nucleotide sequence: TGTGCCAGCAGGGGATGGGGGACAGGGCCTAAAGATACGCAGTATTTT.

The chain has TRBV2 and TRBJ2-3, with 8 positions matching TRBD2. The J segment lost 3 bases and the V segment lost 7 bases, leaving 21 bases of the junction unmatched. The germline CDR1 and CDR2 sequences are SNHLY and FYNNEI. This CDR3 is 19 amino acids long. CDR3 sequence: CASTRILAVFQTRTDTQYF. CDR3 nucleotides: TGTGCCAGCACAAGAATACTAGCGGTTTTCCAGACCCGGACAGATACGCAGTATTTT.

This clone turned up a few times. The V call is TRBV5-1, the J call TRBJ1-1; D gene unclear. The germline CDR1 and CDR2 sequences are SGHRS and YFSETQ. V was cut by 4 bases and J by 11 bases, with 12 bases left in between. The CDR3 length is 11 residues. CDR3 bases: TGCGCCAGCAGCAATGAGGGCTCCGCTTTCTTT. This codes for CASSNEGSAFF. The complete variable domain, with remaining parts taken from reference TRBV5-1 and TRBJ1-1, reads KAGVTQTPRYLIKTRGQQVTLSCSPISGHRSVSWYQQTPGQGLQFLFEYFSETQRNKGNFPGRFSGRQFSNSRSEMNVSTLELGDSALYLCASSNEGSAFFGQGTRLTVV.

This rearrangement joins TRBV27 to TRBJ1-3, with 10 bases lining up with TRBD1. CDR3 length equals 15 residues. CDR1 and CDR2 from the germline V gene are MNHEY and SMNVEV (reference sequence). V gave up 5 bases and J gave up 4 bases; unmatched junction bases: 5. CDR3 sequence reads: CASSPADRGGNTIYF. The DNA for the CDR3 is TGTGCCAGCAGTCCGGCGGACAGGGGGGGAAACACCATATATTTT.

The chain combines TRBV12-5 with TRBJ2-5; TRBD2 matches 10 bases. The CDR3 consists of 15 residues. V shed 1 base, J shed 4 bases, and the junction held 3 bases outside the gene matches. The germline gives CDR1 LGHNT, CDR2 FRNRAP. CDR3 amino acids: CASGLGTSGLETQYF. The CDR3 DNA follows: TGTGCTAGTGGTTTGGGGACTAGCGGCTTAGAGACCCAGTACTTC.

This sequence joins TRBV5-4 and TRBJ2-7; 9 nucleotides align to TRBD1. Germline V gene sequence: CDR1 SGHNT, CDR2 YYREEE (reference sequence). J was trimmed by 3 bases and V by 3 bases; bases with no gene match: 7. This CDR3 contains 15 residues. CDR3 coding DNA: TGTGCCAGCAGCTCCCCGGGACAGGGTATCTACGAGCAGTACTTC. Protein sequence: CASSSPGQGIYEQYF.

The chain employs TRBV7-8 and TRBJ1-3; TRBD1 is a possible D gene (5 bases). This CDR3 contains 14 residues. CDR1 is SGHVS and CDR2 is FQNEAQ in the germline V gene. V was clipped by 6 bases and J by 5 bases, with 14 bases between them. The CDR3, as DNA: TGTGCCAGCAGGCCCGAGGGGCGGAGAAACACCATATATTTT. It is translated as CASRPEGRRNTIYF.

The chain links TRBV6-1 to TRBJ2-5; 8 bases are shared with TRBD2. This CDR3 has 16 amino acids. The trim removed 1 base at V and 2 bases at J, leaving 6 bases unmatched. The germline gives CDR1 MNHNS, CDR2 SASEGT. CDR3 coding DNA: TGTGCCAGCAGTGAAGGGGTAGCGGGACTACAAGAGACCCAGTACTTC. It translates to CASSEGVAGLQETQYF.

In DNA, the CDR3 is TGTGCCAGCCACCCCGGGGAGGGGAAGGACGAGCAGTACTTC. Encoded protein: CASHPGEGKDEQYF. This chain uses TRBV21-1 with TRBJ2-7; the table assigns TRBD2, which was not confirmed against the DNA. TRBV21-1 is assigned pseudogene status. This CDR3 contains 14 residues.

To note about this clone: This specimen includes other DNA sequences encoding the same CDR3. The rearrangement joins TRBV6-5 to TRBJ2-1, with 7 positions matching TRBD2. The junction had 4 bases not matched to a gene; V was cut back by 2 bases and J by 0 bases. In germline, CDR1 is MNHEY, CDR2 SVGAGI. The CDR3 spans 16 residues. In DNA form, the CDR3 reads TGTGCCAGCAGTTACCCTAGCGGAGGCTCCTACAATGAGCAGTTCTTC. Encoded protein: CASSYPSGGSYNEQFF.

The CDR3 spells CASSLRLAVYNEQFF. In DNA, the CDR3 is TGTGCCAGCAGCCTAAGACTAGCGGTATACAATGAGCAGTTCTTC. The genes are TRBV5-6 and TRBJ2-1, with 9 positions matching TRBD2. This CDR3 contains 15 residues. Germline V gene sequence: CDR1 SGHDT, CDR2 YYEEEE. Germline trimming cut 4 bases from V and 4 bases from J; bases unmatched to any gene: 6.

A single count supports this clone. At the DNA level, this CDR3 is encoded by other sequences in the same sample as well. This chain links TRBV25-1 with TRBJ2-3, with D unresolved. The length of the CDR3 is 13 residues. The germline V gene encodes CDR1 MGHDK and CDR2 SYGVNS. The ends were cut back, 8 bases at V and 6 bases at J, with 15 bases in the middle. The CDR3 protein is CASQTPHEDTQYF. CDR3 in DNA: TGTGCCAGCCAGACCCCTCACGAGGATACGCAGTATTTT.

The chain combines TRBV11-2 with TRBJ2-1, with a tentative D call TRBD2 (6 bases). This CDR3 has 18 residues. With 6 bases removed from V and 6 bases from J, the gap between germline ends came to 27 bases. Germline values: CDR1 SGHAT, CDR2 FQNNGV. CDR3 amino acids: CASSPLRGQREKVNEQFF. The CDR3 bases are TGTGCCAGCAGTCCACTTAGGGGTCAACGGGAGAAGGTCAATGAGCAGTTCTTC.

The chain combines TRBV2 with TRBJ1-2; 7 bases align to TRBD1. This CDR3 is 15 amino acids long. The germline CDR1 and CDR2 sequences are SNHLY and FYNNEI. V lost 7 bases and J lost 4; bases outside the gene matches: 12. The CDR3 loop reads CASTSGTAVIYGYTF. Written as DNA, the CDR3 is TGTGCCAGCACGTCTGGGACAGCAGTGATCTATGGCTACACCTTC.

The rearrangement links TRBV7-3 to TRBJ2-2; D may match TRBD1 or TRBD2 (5 bases each). The CDR3 spans 20 residues. Germline CDR1 reads SGHTA; CDR2 reads FQGTGA. V was clipped by 5 bases and J by 6 bases, with 31 bases between them. For the CDR3, the DNA is TGTGCCAGCAGCGTATGGCGAGGGGAATATCGAAGGAGGCCCCCCGGGGAGCTGTTTTTT. Translating it yields CASSVWRGEYRRRPPGELFF.

The genes are TRBV28 and TRBJ2-3, with 10 bases fitting TRBD1. Looked up from germline, CDR1 is MDHEN and CDR2 is SYDVKM. This CDR3 comprises 15 residues. Trimming at V came to 5 bases and at J to 4 bases, leaving 6 bases not matched to a gene. The CDR3 sequence: CASSATGGGADTQYF. CDR3 nucleotides: TGTGCCAGCAGTGCGACAGGGGGCGGGGCAGATACGCAGTATTTT.

The rearrangement links TRBV4-2 to TRBJ1-5; weak D call: TRBD1 (5 bases). Germline V gene sequence: CDR1 LGHNA, CDR2 YNFKEQ. The CDR3 length is 17 residues. Trimming removed 1 base from V and 2 bases from J, with 15 bases in between. Here the CDR3 DNA reads TGTGCCAGCAGCCAAGGGACGGGGGGGAACGGCAATCAGCCCCAGCATTTT. Encoded protein: CASSQGTGGNGNQPQHF.

This chain links TRBV28 with TRBJ2-1; D is unclear. Trimming cost V 6 bases and J 6 bases, with 15 bases left between them. CDR3 length equals 14 residues. CDR1 and CDR2 (germline): MDHEN, SYDVKM. CDR3 nucleotides: TGTGCCAGCAGCCGACCTACATATATCAATGAGCAGTTCTTC. Amino acids: CASSRPTYINEQFF.

The gene calls are TRBV7-9 and TRBJ1-2, with D unclear. The CDR3 consists of 16 residues. Germline lookup yields CDR1 SEHNR and CDR2 FQNEAQ (reference sequence). The V gene lost 4 bases and the J gene lost 0 bases, with 15 bases spanning the gap. CDR3 DNA: TGTGCCAGCAGCTCCTCGGGCGGCCCACCTAACTATGGCTACACCTTC. This sequence encodes CASSSSGGPPNYGYTF.

About this clone itself: The sample has other DNA sequences that encode this CDR3 too. V is TRBV25-1 and J is TRBJ2-7, with D possibly TRBD1 on 6 matching bases. V was trimmed by 4 bases and J by 0 bases, leaving 13 bases between them. The CDR3 totals 15 residues. CDR1 and CDR2 from the germline V gene are MGHDK and SYGVNS. The chain's CDR3 is CASSVTGTLSYEQYF. For the CDR3, the DNA is TGTGCCAGCAGTGTTACCGGGACACTCTCCTACGAGCAGTACTTC.

The chain recombines TRBV20-1 with TRBJ2-1; TRBD2 matches at 9 bases. Looked up from germline, CDR1 is DFQATT and CDR2 is SNEGSKA (reference sequence). The CDR3 covers 11 residues. Trimming cost V 6 bases and J 14 bases; bases outside gene matches: 8. The CDR3 coding sequence is TGCAGTGCACCCTTAGCGGGAGTAGAGTTCTTC. Translated: CSAPLAGVEFF.

A few counts support this clone. This chain uses TRBV19 with TRBJ1-1; D unresolved. V lost 5 bases to trimming and J lost 5 bases, with 15 bases between them. Germline loops: CDR1 LNHDA, CDR2 SQIVND (reference sequence). The CDR3 totals 14 residues. The CDR3 DNA sequence: TGTGCCAGTAGTCAGGTGCGGGAGAAAACTGAAGCTTTCTTT. Its protein product is CASSQVREKTEAFF.

This clone was seen once. The chain carries TRBV6-9 and TRBJ2-7; TRBD2 agrees at 9 bases. Germline V CDR1 and CDR2: MNHGY, SVAAGI. V was pared by 4 bases and J by 5 bases, with 6 bases of the junction left unmatched. The CDR3 is made up of 14 amino acids. CDR3 nucleotide sequence: TGTGCCAGCAGTTGTAGCGGGAGAGTCCACGAGCAGTACTTC. Its protein is CASSCSGRVHEQYF.

The rearrangement joins TRBV2 to TRBJ1-1; 9 bases fit TRBD1. Germline-derived CDR1 and CDR2 are SNHLY and FYNNEI. The CDR3 loop spans 15 amino acids. The V gene end was trimmed by 4 bases and the J gene end by 5 bases; junction bases not matched to a gene: 8. The CDR3 protein is CASSADRGRGTEAFF. The CDR3 DNA sequence: TGTGCCAGCAGTGCTGACAGGGGGAGAGGGACTGAAGCTTTCTTT.

V and J are TRBV6-1 and TRBJ2-7, with D perhaps matching TRBD1 or TRBD2 (5 bases each). Looked up from germline, CDR1 is MNHNS and CDR2 is SASEGT. This CDR3 spans 16 amino acids. V was shortened by 3 bases and J by 9 bases, with 24 bases between the two germline ends. In DNA, the CDR3 is TGTGCCAGCAGTGATGTCCGGGACCAGGGTAACTTTGGGCAGTACTTC. This codes for CASSDVRDQGNFGQYF.